The rows below give T cell receptor beta chains drawn from one sample of a study of Tregs in tolerant kidney transplant recipients. Clones were read by immunoSEQ multiplex PCR, and TCRdb kept only the in-frame ones, dropping some. Of tens of thousands of clones in the sample, around 87% were seen once. The sample here was CD4+ T cells from blood (PBMCs), taken 6 months after the transplant. The receptors shown here come from a human patient who received a combined kidney and bone marrow transplant. A share of the T cells may be of graft donor origin. The CDR3 runs from the conserved cysteine through the conserved F or W. The order of the fields is D gene, V gene, J gene, CDR3 protein, CDR3 DNA. A D gene is named only where the DNA matches it firmly.

D gene: TRBD1
V gene: TRBV18
J gene: TRBJ1-4
CDR3 protein: CASSPGTGVYEKLFF
CDR3 DNA: TGTGCCAGCTCACCAGGCACAGGGGTTTACGAAAAACTGTTTTTT

D gene: -
V gene: TRBV7-9
J gene: TRBJ1-2
CDR3 protein: CASSRTGGYTF
CDR3 DNA: TGTGCCAGCAGCCGCACAGGGGGCTACACCTTC

D gene: -
V gene: TRBV7-9
J gene: TRBJ1-2
CDR3 protein: CASSLARGMGNGYTF
CDR3 DNA: TGTGCCAGCAGCTTAGCCAGGGGCATGGGGAACGGCTACACCTTC

D gene: TRBD1
V gene: TRBV19
J gene: TRBJ2-1
CDR3 protein: CASSIAHRGAYNEQFF
CDR3 DNA: TGTGCCAGTAGTATAGCCCACAGGGGTGCCTACAATGAGCAGTTCTTC

D gene: TRBD2
V gene: TRBV7-3
J gene: TRBJ2-2
CDR3 protein: CASSLTRGGPSNTGELFF
CDR3 DNA: TGTGCCAGCAGCTTAACGCGGGGGGGCCCCTCGAACACCGGGGAGCTGTTTTTT

D gene: TRBD1
V gene: TRBV4-3
J gene: TRBJ1-4
CDR3 protein: CASSSRAGQSIILGEKLFF
CDR3 DNA: TGCGCCAGCAGCTCGCGGGCGGGACAGTCGATAATTCTGGGGGAAAAACTGTTTTTT

D gene: -
V gene: TRBV6-5
J gene: TRBJ2-2
CDR3 protein: CASKGGLGELFF
CDR3 DNA: TGTGCCAGCAAGGGAGGACTTGGGGAGCTGTTTTTT

D gene: TRBD1
V gene: TRBV9
J gene: TRBJ2-7
CDR3 protein: CASSETDRIYEQYF
CDR3 DNA: TGTGCCAGCAGCGAGACGGACAGGATCTACGAGCAGTACTTC

D gene: -
V gene: TRBV9
J gene: TRBJ2-1
CDR3 protein: CASSSSHPLAGMAYYEQFF
CDR3 DNA: TGTGCCAGCAGTTCCAGCCACCCTCTTGCGGGGATGGCATATTATGAGCAGTTCTTC

D gene: TRBD2
V gene: TRBV25-1
J gene: TRBJ2-1
CDR3 protein: CASSGGGSGGAVYEQFF
CDR3 DNA: TGTGCCAGCAGTGGGGGGGGGTCGGGAGGTGCTGTCTATGAGCAGTTCTTC

D gene: TRBD1
V gene: TRBV6-6
J gene: TRBJ1-2
CDR3 protein: CASSYSGQGRRDGYTF
CDR3 DNA: TGTGCCAGCAGTTACTCAGGACAGGGGAGGCGTGATGGCTACACCTTC

D gene: -
V gene: TRBV5-6
J gene: TRBJ1-3
CDR3 protein: CASSPAERGNTIYF
CDR3 DNA: TGTGCCAGCAGCCCCGCGGAGCGTGGAAACACCATATATTTT

D gene: -
V gene: TRBV28
J gene: TRBJ2-5
CDR3 protein: CASSHLAQGRETQYF
CDR3 DNA: TGTGCCAGCAGCCATCTCGCACAGGGGAGGGAGACCCAGTACTTC

D gene: -
V gene: TRBV6-1
J gene: TRBJ2-3
CDR3 protein: CASSEASGSTDTQYF
CDR3 DNA: TGTGCCAGCAGTGAAGCCTCAGGGAGCACAGATACGCAGTATTTT

D gene: -
V gene: TRBV10-3
J gene: TRBJ2-3
CDR3 protein: CAISESGTDTQYF
CDR3 DNA: TGTGCCATCAGTGAGTCCGGCACAGATACGCAGTATTTT

D gene: TRBD1
V gene: TRBV30
J gene: TRBJ1-5
CDR3 protein: CAWNRQGSNQPQHF
CDR3 DNA: TGTGCCTGGAATAGACAGGGAAGCAATCAGCCCCAGCATTTT

D gene: TRBD2
V gene: TRBV30
J gene: TRBJ2-3
CDR3 protein: CAWKSRGDDTDTQYF
CDR3 DNA: TGTGCCTGGAAATCCCGGGGGGATGACACAGATACGCAGTATTTT

D gene: TRBD2
V gene: TRBV19
J gene: TRBJ2-7
CDR3 protein: CASSIGDYSYEQYF
CDR3 DNA: TGTGCCAGTAGTATAGGGGACTATTCCTACGAGCAGTACTTC

D gene: TRBD2
V gene: TRBV7-9
J gene: TRBJ2-7
CDR3 protein: CASSSSFWRGSYEQYF
CDR3 DNA: TGTGCCAGCAGCTCCTCATTTTGGCGGGGGTCCTACGAGCAGTACTTC

D gene: -
V gene: TRBV5-1
J gene: TRBJ1-2
CDR3 protein: CASSTGDRAPNYGYTF
CDR3 DNA: TGCGCCAGCAGCACTGGAGACAGAGCGCCTAACTATGGCTACACCTTC

D gene: TRBD2
V gene: TRBV11-3
J gene: TRBJ2-3
CDR3 protein: CASSPGTSGRWAYF
CDR3 DNA: TGTGCCAGCAGCCCCGGGACTAGCGGGAGATGGGCGTATTTT

D gene: -
V gene: TRBV27
J gene: TRBJ1-1
CDR3 protein: CASSLGQNTEAFF
CDR3 DNA: TGTGCCAGCAGTTTGGGACAGAACACTGAAGCTTTCTTT

D gene: -
V gene: TRBV27
J gene: TRBJ2-7
CDR3 protein: CASSLGGLYYEQYF
CDR3 DNA: TGTGCCAGCAGTTTAGGGGGCCTCTACTACGAGCAGTACTTC